The 11 T cell receptor beta chains given below trace back to one sample, sequenced in a study of a mutant IDH1 vaccine in newly diagnosed glioma. Time point reported: baseline, week 1 (first vaccination visit). Indicated treatment: pre-vaccination baseline after standard-of-care therapy. Some clones are missing from TCRdb's copy, which holds only in-frame ones; the method was immunoSEQ multiplex PCR. The sample records about 88,000 clones, almost 85% being singletons. Sequencing was performed on PBMCs, taken from a glioma patient treated with radiotherapy, temozolomide or both. These receptors all come from a man in his forties with glioma. Some clones in this sample may be carry-over from other donors' samples.

This sequence joins TRBV29-1 and TRBJ2-6; D unresolved. Per the germline V gene, CDR1 is SQVTM and CDR2 is ANQGSEA. Trimming left V 3 bases short and J 3 bases short, with 3 bases between. The CDR3 has 12 amino acids. In DNA form, the CDR3 reads TGCAGCGTTGATAGTGGGGCCAACGTCCTGACTTTC. This translates into CSVDSGANVLTF.

The CDR3 nucleotides read TGTGCCAGCAGCCGAACCGGGACAGGGAGGTCTGAGCAGTTCTTC. This gives the protein CASSRTGTGRSEQFF. The chain links TRBV14 to TRBJ2-1; TRBD1 matches at 9 bases. This CDR3 comprises 15 residues. J lost 9 bases, V lost 4 bases, and 10 bases had no gene match. Germline CDR1 is SGHDN and CDR2 is FVKESK. Full variable domain (missing parts from reference TRBV14 and TRBJ2-1): EAGVTQFPSHSVIEKGQTVTLRCDPISGHDNLYWYRRVMGKEIKFLLHFVKESKQDESGMPNNRFLAERTGGTYSTLKVQPAELEDSGVYFCASSRTGTGRSEQFFGPGTRLTVL.

V and J are TRBV19 and TRBJ1-1; no firm D call. CDR1 LNHDA and CDR2 SQIVND come from the germline V gene (reference sequence). The CDR3 has 15 amino acids. Trimming took off 10 bases at V and 0 bases at J, with 18 bases between the two ends. The CDR3 reads CATRHGEGMNTEAFF. Written as DNA, the CDR3 is TGTGCCACCCGCCATGGGGAGGGCATGAACACTGAAGCTTTCTTT.

The rearrangement links TRBV2 to TRBJ1-2; 10 nucleotides agree with TRBD1. This CDR3 contains 14 residues. In germline, CDR1 is SNHLY, CDR2 FYNNEI. V lost 5 bases to trimming and J lost 8 bases; unmatched junction nucleotides: 8. CDR3 DNA sequence: TGTGCCAGCAGTAGACAGGGGGCGTTGAGGGGCTACACCTTC. Protein sequence: CASSRQGALRGYTF. The variable domain in full, completed from reference TRBV2 and TRBJ1-2, reads EPEVTQTPSHQVTQMGQEVILRCVPISNHLYFYWYRQILGQKVEFLVSFYNNEISEKSEIFDDQFSVERPDGSNFTLKIRSTKLEDSAMYFCASSRQGALRGYTFGSGTRLTVV.

The chain couples TRBV7-2 to TRBJ1-1; D is perhaps TRBD1 (5 bases). Germline-derived CDR1 and CDR2 are SGHTA and FQGNSA. This CDR3 is 14 amino acids long. The V end lost 4 bases, the J end lost 4 bases, and 13 bases lay between the germline ends. In nucleotides, the CDR3 is TGTGCCAGCAGCTCAGGGTTTGGGGCCACTGAAGCTTTCTTT. This codes for CASSSGFGATEAFF.

The V call is TRBV5-1, the J call TRBJ2-2, with 9 bases matching TRBD2. Germline CDR1 SGHRS, CDR2 YFSETQ. Trimming took 6 bases from V and 0 from J; bases not matched to a gene: 3. The CDR3 loop spans 15 amino acids. CDR3 in amino acids: CASNPSGANTGELFF. The CDR3 DNA follows: TGCGCCAGCAACCCTAGCGGGGCGAACACCGGGGAGCTGTTTTTT.

V and J are TRBV7-6 and TRBJ1-1; D gene unclear. This CDR3 contains 12 residues. Germline CDR1 and CDR2: SGHVS and FNYEAQ. Trimming cost V 4 bases and J 1 base, with 4 bases left between them. CDR3 nucleotide sequence: TGTGCCAGCAGCTCGACGAACACTGAAGCTTTCTTT. Its protein is CASSSTNTEAFF.

The J gene is TRBJ1-5, the V gene TRBV30, with D perhaps matching TRBD1 (6 bases). Per the germline V gene, CDR1 is GTSNPN and CDR2 is SVGIG (reference sequence). With 2 bases removed from V and 3 bases from J, the gap between germline ends came to 8 bases. The CDR3 length is 13 residues. The CDR3 reads CAWSRGNNQPQHF. The DNA of the CDR3 is TGTGCCTGGAGTAGGGGGAACAATCAGCCCCAGCATTTT.

The chain carries TRBV29-1 and TRBJ1-3, with a possible D match to TRBD1 (5 bases). Looked up from germline, CDR1 is SQVTM and CDR2 is ANQGSEA. The CDR3 runs 14 residues. Trimming removed 6 bases at V and 3 bases at J, with 15 bases between. The CDR3 nucleotides read TGCAGCGTGACGGGGGGGAGATATGGAAACACCATATATTTT. Translating gives CSVTGGRYGNTIYF.

This chain connects TRBV10-3 to TRBJ1-5; D perhaps matches TRBD1 (5 bases). With 4 bases removed from V and 5 bases from J, the gap between germline ends came to 21 bases. The length of the CDR3 is 17 residues. In germline, CDR1 is ENHRY, CDR2 SYGVKD. Here the CDR3 DNA reads TGTGCCATCAGTGCGTCCGGGACGATTGGAGGGGATCAGCCCCAGCATTTT. Its protein is CAISASGTIGGDQPQHF.

This chain uses TRBV7-9 with TRBJ2-1; TRBD1 aligns across 7 bases. CDR1 is SEHNR and CDR2 is FQNEAQ in the germline V gene (reference sequence). The CDR3 is 16 residues long. Unmatched junction bases numbered 9, after V lost 5 bases and J lost 2 bases. CDR3: CASSDRTGTAYNEQFF. Written as DNA, the CDR3 is TGTGCCAGCAGCGATCGTACCGGGACAGCCTACAATGAGCAGTTCTTC. The whole variable domain, remainder taken from reference TRBV7-9 and TRBJ2-1, is DTGVSQNPRHKITKRGQNVTFRCDPISEHNRLYWYRQTLGQGPEFLTYFQNEAQLEKSRLLSDRFSAERPKGSFSTLEIQRTEQGDSAMYLCASSDRTGTAYNEQFFGPGTRLTVL.